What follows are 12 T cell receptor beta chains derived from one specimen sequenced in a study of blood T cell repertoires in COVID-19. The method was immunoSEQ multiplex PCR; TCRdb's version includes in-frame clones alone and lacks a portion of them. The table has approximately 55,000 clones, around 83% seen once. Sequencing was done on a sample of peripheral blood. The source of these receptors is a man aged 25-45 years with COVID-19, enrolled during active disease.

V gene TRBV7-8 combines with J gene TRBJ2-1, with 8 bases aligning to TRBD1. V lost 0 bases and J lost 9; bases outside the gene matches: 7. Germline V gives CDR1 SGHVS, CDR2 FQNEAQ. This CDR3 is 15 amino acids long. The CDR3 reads CASSLAPGGLVEQFF. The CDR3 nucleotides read TGTGCCAGCAGCTTAGCCCCAGGGGGCTTGGTTGAGCAGTTCTTC. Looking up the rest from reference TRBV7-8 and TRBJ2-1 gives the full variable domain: GAGVSQSPRYKVAKRGQDVALRCDPISGHVSLFWYQQALGQGPEFLTYFQNEAQLDKSGLPSDRFFAERPEGSVSTLKIQRTQQEDSAVYLCASSLAPGGLVEQFFGPGTRLTVL.

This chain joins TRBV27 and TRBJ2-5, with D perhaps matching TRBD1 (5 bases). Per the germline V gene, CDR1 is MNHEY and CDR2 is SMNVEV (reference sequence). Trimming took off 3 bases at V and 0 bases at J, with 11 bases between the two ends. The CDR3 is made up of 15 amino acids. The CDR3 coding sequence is TGTGCCAGCAGTTTTGCCAGGGAAGACCAAGAGACCCAGTACTTC. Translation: CASSFAREDQETQYF.

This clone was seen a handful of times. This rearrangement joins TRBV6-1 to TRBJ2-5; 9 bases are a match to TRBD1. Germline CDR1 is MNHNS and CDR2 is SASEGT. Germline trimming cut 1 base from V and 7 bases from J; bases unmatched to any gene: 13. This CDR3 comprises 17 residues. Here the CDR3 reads CASSEETGTGPGVTQYF. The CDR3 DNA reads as TGTGCCAGCAGTGAAGAAACCGGGACAGGGCCTGGAGTGACCCAGTACTTC.

The CDR3 nucleotides read TGTGCCAGCAGTGCGTCCGGGGAGCTGTTTTTT. Translating it yields CASSASGELFF. The V gene is TRBV25-1, the J gene TRBJ2-2; D gene ambiguous. Germline CDR1 is MGHDK and CDR2 is SYGVNS. V lost 4 bases and J lost 6, with 3 bases in between. This CDR3 is built from 11 residues.

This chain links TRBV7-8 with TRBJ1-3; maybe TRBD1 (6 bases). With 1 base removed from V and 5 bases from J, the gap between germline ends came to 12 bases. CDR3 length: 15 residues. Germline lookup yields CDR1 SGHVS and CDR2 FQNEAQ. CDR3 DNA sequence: TGTGCCAGCAGCTTAGGGTGGGGGGGCCGAAACACCATATATTTT. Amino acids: CASSLGWGGRNTIYF.

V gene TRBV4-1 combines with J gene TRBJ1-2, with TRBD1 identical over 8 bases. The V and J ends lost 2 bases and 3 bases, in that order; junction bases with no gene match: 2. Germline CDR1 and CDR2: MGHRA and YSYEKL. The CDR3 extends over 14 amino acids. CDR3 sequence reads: CASSQTGGDYGYTF. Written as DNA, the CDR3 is TGCGCCAGCAGCCAAACAGGGGGAGACTATGGCTACACCTTC.

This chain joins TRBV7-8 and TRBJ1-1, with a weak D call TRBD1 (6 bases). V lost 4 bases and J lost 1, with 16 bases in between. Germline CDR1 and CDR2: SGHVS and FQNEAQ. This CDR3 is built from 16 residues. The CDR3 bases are TGTGCCAGCAGCTACCGCCGGGGGGGCGCGAACACTGAAGCTTTCTTT. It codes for CASSYRRGGANTEAFF.

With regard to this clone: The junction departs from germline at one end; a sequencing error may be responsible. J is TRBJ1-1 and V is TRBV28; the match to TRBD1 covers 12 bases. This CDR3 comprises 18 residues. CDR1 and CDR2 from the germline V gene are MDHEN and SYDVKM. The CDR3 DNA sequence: TGTGCCAGCAGTCTCCCCGGGACAGGGGGCGATCTGAAGACTGAAGCTTTCTTT. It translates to CASSLPGTGGDLKTEAFF.

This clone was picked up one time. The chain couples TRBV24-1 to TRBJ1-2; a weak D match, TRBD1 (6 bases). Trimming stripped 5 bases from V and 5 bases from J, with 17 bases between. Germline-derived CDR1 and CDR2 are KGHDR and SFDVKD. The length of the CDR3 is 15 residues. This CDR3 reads CATSGGETGKYGYTF. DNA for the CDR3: TGTGCCACCAGTGGAGGGGAAACAGGGAAGTATGGCTACACCTTC.

Written as DNA, the CDR3 is TGTGCCAGCAGCTTAGGGCCAGGCCCCTCCTACGAGCAGTACTTC. It encodes CASSLGPGPSYEQYF. V usage is TRBV7-8 and J usage is TRBJ2-7, with no clear D. Trimming cost V 1 base and J 0 bases, with 10 bases left between them. Germline-derived CDR1 and CDR2 are SGHVS and FQNEAQ. The CDR3 totals 15 residues.

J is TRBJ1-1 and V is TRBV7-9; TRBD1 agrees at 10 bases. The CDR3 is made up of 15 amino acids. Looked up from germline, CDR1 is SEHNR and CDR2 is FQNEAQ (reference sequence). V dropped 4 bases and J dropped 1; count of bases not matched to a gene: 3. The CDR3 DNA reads TGTGCCAGCAGCTACCGGACAGGGGGGAACACTGAAGCTTTCTTT. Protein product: CASSYRTGGNTEAFF. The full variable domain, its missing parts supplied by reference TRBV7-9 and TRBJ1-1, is DTGVSQNPRHKITKRGQNVTFRCDPISEHNRLYWYRQTLGQGPEFLTYFQNEAQLEKSRLLSDRFSAERPKGSFSTLEIQRTEQGDSAMYLCASSYRTGGNTEAFFGQGTRLTVV.

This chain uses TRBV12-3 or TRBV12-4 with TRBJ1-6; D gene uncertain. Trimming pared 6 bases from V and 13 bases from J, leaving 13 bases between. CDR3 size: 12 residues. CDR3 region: CASRMDSGPLHF. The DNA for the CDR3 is TGTGCCAGCAGGATGGATTCGGGTCCCCTCCACTTT.